This T cell receptor beta chain was recovered during a study of shared clonotypes between healthy human individuals. Study-level information: Ranging from 18 to 49 in age, donors were a couple of women and three men.

As concerns this clone: The same CDR3 is also encoded by other DNA sequences in this sample.

This CDR3 is built from 15 residues. Germline V gene data show CDR1 as MNHEY and CDR2 as SVGAGI. The V and J ends lost 6 bases and 0 bases, in that order; junction bases with no gene match: 5. The assay was immunoSEQ multiplex PCR, and TCRdb's table has in-frame clones only and misses some. This table holds approximately 2.5 million clones, roughly 93% found once. The sample taken for sequencing was naive CD4+ T cells from PBMCs. Subset specified: CD45RA+ positively selected. This sequence originates from a man between 18 and 35 years old in good health. Some clones in this sample may be carry-over from other donors' samples. The chain is built from TRBV6-5 and TRBJ1-3, with 7 nucleotides matching TRBD1. The CDR3 reads CASSRDRASGNTIYF. CDR3 bases: TGTGCCAGCAGCCGTGACAGGGCCTCTGGAAACACCATATATTTT.